This T cell receptor (beta chain) originates from a study of OX40 agonist ivuxolimab in advanced cancers. Whole-study context: Antecedent anti-PD-1, anti-PD-L1 or anti-CTLA-4 therapy was permissible, with under 50% having received some.

Trimming cost V 3 bases and J 1 base; bases outside gene matches: 12. Germline V gene sequence: CDR1 LGHNA, CDR2 YSLEER. This CDR3 has 19 amino acids. The data were produced by immunoSEQ multiplex PCR, yet TCRdb's version contains in-frame clones alone and is incomplete. The table shows around 53,000 clones, with 93% occurring only once. This clone has a single count. The TCR sequence derives from an adult with an advanced solid tumor such as melanoma, head and neck, liver or kidney cancer. The sample in question was CD4+ or CD8+ T cells sorted from blood, obtained in a trial of the OX40 agonist ivuxolimab. The genes are TRBV4-3 and TRBJ2-5; 12 bases align to TRBD2. CDR3 DNA sequence: TGCGCCAGCAGCCAGGGCTACGGACTAGCGGGGAACTTCCAAGAGACCCAGTACTTC. Protein product: CASSQGYGLAGNFQETQYF.